This T cell receptor beta chain was sequenced for a study of blood T cells in healthy people across ages. This clonotype was counted only a few times. Its cognate antigen is unknown. Germline CDR1 is DFQATT and CDR2 is SNEGSKA (reference sequence). The CDR3 is made up of 15 amino acids. V shed 6 bases and J shed 2 bases, with 19 bases lying between them. A J-beta primer mix and a sample-barcoded 5' primer were used in a second PCR of roughly 6 to 11 cycles. MiXCR, applied by TCRdb to the 5' RACE reads, yields one record per CDR3 protein. The sample includes 600,000 to 900,000 distinct CDR3 sequences, 20% to 30% seen only once; the top ten take 3%. Healthy Caucasian individuals from Russia aged about 6 to 100 were enrolled as donors. Study-level points and caveats: Unsorted PBMCs blocked a conclusive comparison of naive and antigen-experienced cells. Shifts in expanded clonotypes may have been confounded by donor CMV status, which was unknown.

This same sample was also taken into another study, of T cells of mothers and their children. That source notes: Versus unrelated pairs, overlap was slightly higher in related mother-child pairs, without reaching significance.

This receptor was taken from a boy aged 5-17 years in good health. Sequenced input: blood. J is TRBJ2-5 and V is TRBV20-1; D gene uncertain. The CDR3 sequence is CSARPASDLQETQYF. The CDR3, as DNA: TGCAGTGCGCGGCCGGCTTCTGATCTACAAGAGACCCAGTACTTC.